Shown below are 13 T cell receptor beta chains from a single sample sequenced in a study of T cells in Graves' hyperthyroidism and ophthalmopathy. RNA transcripts yielded amplified TCR beta CDR3 regions. RT-PCR in the first round (using the HTBI primer set) targeted the TCR CDR3. TCRdb re-called the multiplex PCR reads through MiXCR, storing one row per CDR3 protein. This table has around 350,000 distinct CDR3 sequences, more than 15% appearing once. What was sequenced was blood. Source of these receptors: a woman aged 18-35 years with Graves' hyperthyroidism that later progressed to Graves' ophthalmopathy.

This clonotype has more than one count but fewer than ten. This chain links TRBV19 with TRBJ1-4; TRBD1 agrees at 8 bases. V shed 4 bases and J 7 bases; nucleotides not matched to a gene: 8. This CDR3 comprises 15 residues. Germline V gives CDR1 LNHDA, CDR2 SQIVND (reference sequence). CDR3 residues: CASSSSGGSGEKLFF. For the CDR3, the DNA is TGTGCCAGTAGTAGCTCAGGGGGCTCGGGTGAAAAACTGTTTTTT. The full variable domain, with the rest looked up from reference TRBV19 and TRBJ1-4, is DGGITQSPKYLFRKEGQNVTLSCEQNLNHDAMYWYRQDPGQGLRLIYYSQIVNDFQKGDIAEGYSVSREKKESFPLTVTSAQKNPTAFYLCASSSSGGSGEKLFFGSGTQLSVL.

This clonotype was observed at least ten times. The V gene is TRBV6-1, the J gene TRBJ1-6; D is unresolved. Per germline, CDR1 MNHNS and CDR2 SASEGT. V was cut by 8 bases and J by 7 bases, with 15 bases left in between. CDR3 length: 14 residues. The CDR3 DNA reads TGTGCCAGCGCTGGACCTAACCTCAATTCACCCCTCCACTTT. This gives the protein CASAGPNLNSPLHF.

In this sample, this clonotype turned up many times. The chain joins TRBV7-9 to TRBJ2-5; D is perhaps TRBD1 (5 bases). The length of the CDR3 is 15 residues. Germline V gene data show CDR1 as SEHNR and CDR2 as FQNEAQ (reference sequence). The V end was cut by 0 bases, the J end by 0 bases, with 8 bases between. This CDR3 reads CASSLASGYQETQYF. The CDR3, as DNA: TGTGCCAGCAGCTTAGCGTCAGGGTACCAAGAGACCCAGTACTTC.

The V call is TRBV16, the J call TRBJ2-7; TRBD2 agrees at 13 bases. This CDR3 has 16 residues. Germline V gene data show CDR1 as KGHSY and CDR2 as FQNENV. Trimming took 0 bases from V and 5 from J; bases not matched to a gene: 4. The CDR3 loop is CASSQSRLAGGHEQYF. The CDR3 region has the DNA TGTGCCAGCAGCCAATCGCGACTAGCGGGAGGCCACGAGCAGTACTTC.

In this sample, this clonotype turned up many times. This chain connects TRBV6-6 to TRBJ1-2, with 8 bases lining up with TRBD1. The V and J ends lost 2 bases and 6 bases, in that order; junction bases with no gene match: 2. This CDR3 comprises 13 residues. Germline V CDR1 and CDR2: MNHNY, SVGAGI (reference sequence). The CDR3 DNA reads TGTGCCAGCAGTTACCGGGGACAGGATGGCTACACCTTC. It encodes CASSYRGQDGYTF.

J is TRBJ2-7 and V is TRBV5-1; TRBD1 might be the D (6 bases). Germline values: CDR1 SGHRS, CDR2 YFSETQ. Between the trimmed V and J ends, which lost 4 bases and 0 bases, there was a span of 14 bases. The CDR3 is 15 residues long. CDR3 sequence (DNA): TGCGCCAGCAGCCCGGGACACCGGACCTCCTACGAGCAGTACTTC. Residues: CASSPGHRTSYEQYF.

This clonotype was counted between two and nine times. The rearrangement links TRBV28 to TRBJ1-4, with TRBD1 as a possible D gene (5 bases). Looked up from germline, CDR1 is MDHEN and CDR2 is SYDVKM. CDR3 size: 19 residues. V was cut by 3 bases and J by 4 bases, with 24 bases left in between. The CDR3 spells CASSLRGRYWDEINEKLFF. In DNA form, the CDR3 reads TGTGCCAGCAGTTTGAGAGGCCGATATTGGGACGAGATTAATGAAAAACTGTTTTTT.

This clonotype was recorded a few times. The V call is TRBV27, the J call TRBJ2-7, with D maybe TRBD2 (6 bases). The CDR3 is 13 residues long. Germline loops: CDR1 MNHEY, CDR2 SMNVEV (reference sequence). Deletions cut 2 bases from V and 6 bases from J, with 11 bases between. CDR3 protein: CASSLGGATEQYF. Here the CDR3 DNA reads TGTGCCAGCAGTTTAGGCGGGGCTACCGAGCAGTACTTC.

Only one count was recorded for this clonotype. This sequence may be a read error, since a much larger clone differs from it by one base. The chain combines TRBV27 with TRBJ1-1; D gene ambiguous. Germline-derived CDR1 and CDR2 are MNHEY and SMNVEV (reference sequence). V lost 5 bases and J 1 base, leaving 8 bases between the germline ends. The length of the CDR3 is 13 residues. CDR3 in DNA: TGTGCCAGCAGTGAGCCAGGGAACACTGAAGCTTTCTTT. It codes for CASSEPGNTEAFF.

With respect to this clonotype: Just one base apart from a much larger clone, this may be a read error. This chain connects TRBV27 to TRBJ2-7; D is ambiguous. Germline values: CDR1 MNHEY, CDR2 SMNVEV (reference sequence). The CDR3 consists of 12 residues. The CDR3: CAGRTGGYEQYF. The CDR3 DNA follows: TGTGCCGGCAGAACCGGTGGGTACGAGCAGTACTTC.

The rearrangement links TRBV5-4 to TRBJ2-7; 7 bases fit TRBD1. The CDR3 is 14 amino acids. The germline CDR1 and CDR2 sequences are SGHNT and YYREEE (reference sequence). V lost 5 bases, J lost 4 bases, and 9 bases stayed unmatched. CDR3: CASSPRAGGYEQYF. CDR3 DNA sequence: TGTGCCAGCAGTCCCCGCGCAGGGGGTTACGAGCAGTACTTC. Full variable domain (missing parts from reference TRBV5-4 and TRBJ2-7): ETGVTQSPTHLIKTRGQQVTLRCSSQSGHNTVSWYQQALGQGPQFIFQYYREEENGRGNFPPRFSGLQFPNYSSELNVNALELDDSALYLCASSPRAGGYEQYFGPGTRLTVT.

In its sample, this clonotype was seen many times. The chain carries TRBV6-2 or TRBV6-3 and TRBJ1-5; 9 bases align to TRBD1. There are 16 residues in the CDR3. Germline V gives CDR1 MNHEY, CDR2 SVGEGT. V lost 3 bases, J lost 2 bases, and 5 bases stayed unmatched. Here the CDR3 reads CASSYPTGGGNQPQHF. DNA of the CDR3: TGTGCCAGCAGTTATCCGACAGGGGGTGGCAATCAGCCCCAGCATTTT.

This clonotype showed up many times. The chain joins TRBV20-1 to TRBJ2-1; D is perhaps TRBD2 (5 bases). In germline, CDR1 is DFQATT, CDR2 SNEGSKA (reference sequence). The ends were cut back, 3 bases at V and 4 bases at J, with 16 bases in the middle. This CDR3 has 15 residues. CDR3: CSASDYPDLYNEQFF. CDR3 sequence (DNA): TGCAGTGCTAGTGACTACCCCGACTTATACAATGAGCAGTTCTTC.